The sequence of this TCR beta chain was determined in a study of blood T cell repertoires in COVID-19. About the research overall: Italy, Spain and the United States were the sources of the convalescent and acute COVID-19 samples. The analysed material was cDNA or gDNA that came from T cells, B-cell-depleted T cells, or PBMCs.

In the study's own analysis: Estimates of nucleated cell counts were drawn from the amplification of reference gene primers. Using immunoSEQ multiplex PCR, the repertoire was profiled, and TCRdb retains in-frame clones only, with some absent. The V and J calls and clone size come from that table; D and trimming were worked out from the DNA. In the table there are around 130,000 clones, 75% to 85% of which are singletons. The CDR3 is 14 residues long. Looked up from germline, CDR1 is LGHDT and CDR2 is YNNKEL (reference sequence). Deletions cut 7 bases from V and 7 bases from J, with 14 bases between. The sequenced sample was peripheral blood. The source is a man older than 75 with acute or convalescent COVID-19. The rearrangement joins TRBV3-1 (or the pseudogene TRBV3-2) to TRBJ1-6, with D perhaps matching TRBD1 (6 bases). The CDR3 here is CASTLQGGNSPLHF. The CDR3 DNA follows: TGTGCCAGCACCCTACAGGGTGGGAATTCACCCCTCCACTTT.